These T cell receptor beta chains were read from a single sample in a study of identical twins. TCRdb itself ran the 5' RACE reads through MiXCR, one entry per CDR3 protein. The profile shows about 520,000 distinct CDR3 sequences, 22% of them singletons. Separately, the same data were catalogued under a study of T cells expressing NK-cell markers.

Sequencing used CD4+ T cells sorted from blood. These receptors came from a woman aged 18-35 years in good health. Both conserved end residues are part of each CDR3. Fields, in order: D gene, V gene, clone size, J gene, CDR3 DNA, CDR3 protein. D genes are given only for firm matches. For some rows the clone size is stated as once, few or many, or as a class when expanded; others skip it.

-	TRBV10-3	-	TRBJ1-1	TGTGCCATCAGTGATTGGGGACGGATAAACACTGAAGCTTTCTTT	CAISDWGRINTEAFF
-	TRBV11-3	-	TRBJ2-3	TGTGCCAGCAGCTTAGGTGACCGCCTAGCCGGCACAGATACGCAGTATTTT	CASSLGDRLAGTDTQYF
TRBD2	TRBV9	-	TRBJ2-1	TGTGCCAGCAGCGTGGGGGCGGGAGGTACAGATGAGCAGTTCTTC	CASSVGAGGTDEQFF
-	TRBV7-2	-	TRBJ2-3	TGTGCCAGCAGCTTACTTGGAGCCGCAGATACGCAGTATTTT	CASSLLGAADTQYF
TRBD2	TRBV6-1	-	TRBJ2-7	TGTGCCAGCAGTCCCTTCCTAGCGGGAGGGCGCGAGCAGTACTTC	CASSPFLAGGREQYF
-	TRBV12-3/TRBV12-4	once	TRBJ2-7	TGTGCCAGCGGGGCAGGGGAGTACGAGCAGTACTTC	CASGAGEYEQYF
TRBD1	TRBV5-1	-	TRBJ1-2	TGCGCCAGCAGCTCGGACAGGGGTGGTGGCTACACCTTC	CASSSDRGGGYTF
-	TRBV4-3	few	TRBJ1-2	TGCGCCAGCAGCCAAGAGAAGCGGGTTGACTATGGCTACACCTTC	CASSQEKRVDYGYTF
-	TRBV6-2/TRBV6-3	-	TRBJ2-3	TGTGCCAGCAGACCGGGGTCCACAGATACGCAGTATTTT	CASRPGSTDTQYF
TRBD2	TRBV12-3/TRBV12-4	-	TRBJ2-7	TGTGCCAGCAGTACCACTAGCGGGCGCTACGAGCAGTACTTC	CASSTTSGRYEQYF
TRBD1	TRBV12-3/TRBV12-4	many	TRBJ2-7	TGTGCCAGCAGTTTAGCAGCAGGGGGAGCCTACGAGCAGTACTTC	CASSLAAGGAYEQYF
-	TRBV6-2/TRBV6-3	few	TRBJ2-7	TGTGCCAGCAGTTACCCCAGCTACGAGCAGTACTTC	CASSYPSYEQYF
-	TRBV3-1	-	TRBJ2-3	TGTGCCAGCAGCCACCTCCACGCAGATACGCAGTATTTT	CASSHLHADTQYF
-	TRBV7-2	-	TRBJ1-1	TGTGCCAGCAGCTTAGCCTGGGGTTGGACTGAAGCTTTCTTT	CASSLAWGWTEAFF
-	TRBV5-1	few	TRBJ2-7	TGCGCCAGCAGCTTGGTCTTAGGCGGGGAGCTGACCTACGAGCAGTACTTC	CASSLVLGGELTYEQYF
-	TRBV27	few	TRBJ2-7	TGTGCCAGCAGGCGGATAAGGGGCGCCTACGAGCAGTACTTC	CASRRIRGAYEQYF
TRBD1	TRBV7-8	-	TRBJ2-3	TGTGCCAGCAGCCCGGGACAGCTCACAGATACGCAGTATTTT	CASSPGQLTDTQYF
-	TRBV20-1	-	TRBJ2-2	TGCAGTGCTAGAGAAGCAGGGGTAACCACCGGGGAGCTGTTTTTT	CSAREAGVTTGELFF
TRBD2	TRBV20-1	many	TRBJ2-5	TGCAGTGCTAGGACGACTAGCGGGAGGGTCCAAGAGACCCAGTACTTC	CSARTTSGRVQETQYF
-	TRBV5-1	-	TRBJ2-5	TGCGCCAGCGGCGGTACGGAGGGGCGAGAAGAGACCCAGTACTTC	CASGGTEGREETQYF
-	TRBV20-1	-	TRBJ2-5	TGCAGTGCTAACCCAAGGGAGACCCAGTACTTC	CSANPRETQYF
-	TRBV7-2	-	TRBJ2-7	TGTGCCAGCAGCTTAAAAACGACCTACGAGCAGTACTTC	CASSLKTTYEQYF
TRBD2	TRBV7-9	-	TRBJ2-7	TGTGCCAGCAGCCTTAGCGGGAGGGAGGACGAGCAGTACTTC	CASSLSGREDEQYF
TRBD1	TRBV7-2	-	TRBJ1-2	TGTGCCAGCAGCTTAGACAGGGGCGGCTATGGCTACACCTTC	CASSLDRGGYGYTF
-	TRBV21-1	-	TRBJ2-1	TGTGCCAGCAGCAAACGAGTAAGGACTAGCGCCTCTTCTAAAGGTAATGAGCAGTTCTTC	CASSKRVRTSASSKGNEQFF
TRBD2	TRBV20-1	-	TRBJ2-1	TGCAGTGCTCGCGTAGGCGGGGGGGCCGACAATGAGCAGTTCTTC	CSARVGGGADNEQFF
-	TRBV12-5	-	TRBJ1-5	TGTGCTAGTGGTTTGATGGGCAATCAGCCCCAGCATTTT	CASGLMGNQPQHF
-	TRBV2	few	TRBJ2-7	TGTGCCAGCAGTGTAGTCAGGGGCTACGAGCAGTACTTC	CASSVVRGYEQYF
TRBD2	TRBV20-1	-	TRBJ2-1	TGCAGTGCTACAGGACTAGCGGGAGCAAATGAGCAGTTCTTC	CSATGLAGANEQFF
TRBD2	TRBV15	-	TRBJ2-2	TGTGCCACCAGCAGAGATTTCGGTAGCGGGAGGGCAGGGGCCGGGGAGCTGTTTTTT	CATSRDFGSGRAGAGELFF
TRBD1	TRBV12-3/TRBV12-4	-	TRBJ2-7	TGTGCCAGCAGTCGGACAGGTTCCCCCTACGAGCAGTACTTC	CASSRTGSPYEQYF
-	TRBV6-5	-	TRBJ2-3	TGTGCCAGCAGTTACATTGGGGGAGTACTAGATACGCAGTATTTT	CASSYIGGVLDTQYF
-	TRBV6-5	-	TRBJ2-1	TGTGCCAGCAGTTACCAGGCCGGTGAGCAGTTCTTC	CASSYQAGEQFF
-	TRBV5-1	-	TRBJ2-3	TGCGCCAGCAGCGCTAGGGTCGTGGATACGCAGTATTTT	CASSARVVDTQYF
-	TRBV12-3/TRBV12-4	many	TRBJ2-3	TGTGCCAGCAGCCCTTCGGCAGATACGCAGTATTTT	CASSPSADTQYF
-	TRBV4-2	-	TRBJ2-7	TGTGCCAGCAGCCAACCGGGAGACACCTACGAGCAGTACTTC	CASSQPGDTYEQYF
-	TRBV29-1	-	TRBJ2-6	TGCAGCGTTGTTGTCCCAGGGTTTGGGGCCAACGTCCTGACTTTC	CSVVVPGFGANVLTF
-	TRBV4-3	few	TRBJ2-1	TGCGCCAGCAGCCTCCGAGTTCGGGATGAGCAGTTCTTC	CASSLRVRDEQFF
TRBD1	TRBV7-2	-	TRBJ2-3	TGTGCCAGCAGGGATGCAAGGGGGCCTGATACGCAGTATTTT	CASRDARGPDTQYF
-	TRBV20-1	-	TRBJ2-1	TGCAGTGCTAGAGTGGGGTCGCCCGGCAGAAATGAGCAGTTCTTC	CSARVGSPGRNEQFF
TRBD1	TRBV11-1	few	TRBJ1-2	TGTGCCGTTCGAACAGGGGACTATGGCTACACCTTC	CAVRTGDYGYTF
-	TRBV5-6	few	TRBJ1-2	TGTGCCAGCTGCCATACCACAGTTCCTAGTGGCTACACCTTC	CASCHTTVPSGYTF
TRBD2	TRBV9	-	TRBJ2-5	TGTGCCAGCAGCGAGGGACTAGCGGGAGGGCCGGAGACCCAGTACTTC	CASSEGLAGGPETQYF
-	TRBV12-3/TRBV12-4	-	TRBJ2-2	TGTGCCAGCAGTTTGAGCGGACGCACCGGGGAGCTGTTTTTT	CASSLSGRTGELFF
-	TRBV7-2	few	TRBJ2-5	TGTGCCAGCAGCCCACTTAGTTTAGGGGCTCGAGAGACCCAGTACTTC	CASSPLSLGARETQYF
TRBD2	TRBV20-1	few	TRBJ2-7	TGCAGTGCGCTGGGAGGTGCGGGGGGGAACTCCTACGAGCAGTACTTC	CSALGGAGGNSYEQYF
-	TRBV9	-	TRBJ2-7	TGTGCCAGCAGCGCCCAGCCCGGGACTTCGGGCGAGCAGTACTTC	CASSAQPGTSGEQYF
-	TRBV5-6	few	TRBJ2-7	TGTGCCAGCAGCTTGGGTTTCGGGTTGGAGCAGTACTTC	CASSLGFGLEQYF
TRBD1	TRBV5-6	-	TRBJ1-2	TGTGCCAGCAGCCCGGGGACAGTGAAGGGCTACACCTTC	CASSPGTVKGYTF
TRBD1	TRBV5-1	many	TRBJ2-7	TGCGCCAGCAGCTTGTCGGGACAGGGCCCCTACGAGCAGTACTTC	CASSLSGQGPYEQYF
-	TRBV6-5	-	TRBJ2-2	TGTGCCAGCAGTTACCCCATGGGGAACACCGGGGAGCTGTTTTTT	CASSYPMGNTGELFF
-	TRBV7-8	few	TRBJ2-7	TGTGCCAGCAGCCCCCGGACAGAGACCTCCTACGAGCAGTACTTC	CASSPRTETSYEQYF